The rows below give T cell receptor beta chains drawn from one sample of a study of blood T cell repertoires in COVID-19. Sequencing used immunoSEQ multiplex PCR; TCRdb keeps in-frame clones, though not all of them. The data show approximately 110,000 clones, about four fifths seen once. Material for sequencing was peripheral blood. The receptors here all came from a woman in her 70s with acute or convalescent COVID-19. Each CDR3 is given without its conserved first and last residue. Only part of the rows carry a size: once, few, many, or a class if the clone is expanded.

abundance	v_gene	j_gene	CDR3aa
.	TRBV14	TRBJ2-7	ASSHGGGAKQY
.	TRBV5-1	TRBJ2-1	ASSLGSYNEQF
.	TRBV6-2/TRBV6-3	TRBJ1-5	ASSYIPGTGGPNSNQPQH
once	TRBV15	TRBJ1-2	ATSRDPLAGYT
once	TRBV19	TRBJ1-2	ASRRQPRDYGYT
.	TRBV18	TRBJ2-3	ASSPASALSTDTQY
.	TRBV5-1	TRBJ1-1	ASSYRTGSLNTEAF
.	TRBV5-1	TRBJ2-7	ASSLGPGESYEQY
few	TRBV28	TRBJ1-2	ASRWAERFYGYT
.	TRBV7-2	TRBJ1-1	ASSLFHRAVNTEAF
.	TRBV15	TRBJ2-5	ATSRDTGEGETQY
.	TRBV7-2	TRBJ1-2	ASSLVEGVGYGYT
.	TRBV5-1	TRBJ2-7	ASSLGASGRAFLYEQY
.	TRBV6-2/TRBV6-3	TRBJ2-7	ASSYPRGPSSYEQY
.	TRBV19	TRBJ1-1	ASSPPPTGGEAF
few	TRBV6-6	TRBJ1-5	ASSSAGGRGNQPQH
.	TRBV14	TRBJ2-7	ASSQGTGPYEQY
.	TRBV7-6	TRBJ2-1	ASSLRLAGGRDINEQF
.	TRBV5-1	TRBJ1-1	ASRTHLEMNTEAF
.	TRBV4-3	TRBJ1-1	ASSHDWQNTEAF
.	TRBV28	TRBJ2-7	ASSLTGGLGEQY
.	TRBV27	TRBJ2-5	ASSFKMAASGYQETQY
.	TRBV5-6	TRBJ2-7	ASSYGGSYEQY
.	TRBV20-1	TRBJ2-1	SASGAGVLDGSYNEQF
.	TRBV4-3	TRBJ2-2	ASSQDWTSVGGELF
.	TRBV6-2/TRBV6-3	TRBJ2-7	ASSRDYLNYEQY
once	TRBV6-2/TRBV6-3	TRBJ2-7	ASSYSSPGQVPLEQY